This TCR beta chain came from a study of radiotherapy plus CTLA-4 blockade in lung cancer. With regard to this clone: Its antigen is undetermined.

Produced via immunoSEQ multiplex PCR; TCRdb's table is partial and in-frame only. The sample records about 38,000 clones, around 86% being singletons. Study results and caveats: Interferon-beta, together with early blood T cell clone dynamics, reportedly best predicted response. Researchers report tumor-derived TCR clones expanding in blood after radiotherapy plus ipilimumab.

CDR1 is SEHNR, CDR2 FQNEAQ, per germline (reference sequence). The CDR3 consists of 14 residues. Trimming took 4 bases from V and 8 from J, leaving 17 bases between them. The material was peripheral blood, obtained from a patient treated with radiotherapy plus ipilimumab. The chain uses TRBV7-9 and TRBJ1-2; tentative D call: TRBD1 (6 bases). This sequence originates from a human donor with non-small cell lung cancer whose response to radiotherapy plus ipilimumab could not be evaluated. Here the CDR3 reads CASSSYRTGYGYTF. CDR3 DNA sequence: TGTGCCAGCAGCTCATACCGCACAGGGTACGGCTACACCTTC. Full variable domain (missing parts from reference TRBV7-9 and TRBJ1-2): DTGVSQNPRHKITKRGQNVTFRCDPISEHNRLYWYRQTLGQGPEFLTYFQNEAQLEKSRLLSDRFSAERPKGSFSTLEIQRTEQGDSAMYLCASSSYRTGYGYTFGSGTRLTVV.